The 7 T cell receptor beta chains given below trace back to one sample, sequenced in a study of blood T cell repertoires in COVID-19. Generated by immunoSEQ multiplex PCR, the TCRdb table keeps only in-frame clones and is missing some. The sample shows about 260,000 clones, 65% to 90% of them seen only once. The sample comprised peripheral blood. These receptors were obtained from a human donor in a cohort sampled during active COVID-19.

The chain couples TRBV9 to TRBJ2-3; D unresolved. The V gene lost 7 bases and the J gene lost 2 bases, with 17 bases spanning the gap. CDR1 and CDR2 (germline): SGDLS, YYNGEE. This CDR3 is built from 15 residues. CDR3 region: CASAMGRKFTDTQYF. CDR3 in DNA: TGTGCCAGCGCCATGGGCCGGAAGTTCACAGATACGCAGTATTTT.

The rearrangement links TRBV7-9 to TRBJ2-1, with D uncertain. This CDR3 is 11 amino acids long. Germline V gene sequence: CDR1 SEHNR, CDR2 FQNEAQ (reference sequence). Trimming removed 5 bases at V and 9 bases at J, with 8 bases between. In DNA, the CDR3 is TGTGCCAGCAGCCTAGACACTGAGCAGTTCTTC. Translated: CASSLDTEQFF.

The CDR3 loop reads CASSLVKGDGYTF. CDR3 in DNA: TGTGCCAGCAGCTTAGTAAAAGGGGATGGCTACACCTTC. The V and J genes are TRBV7-2 and TRBJ1-2, with D possibly matching TRBD1 (5 bases). Looked up from germline, CDR1 is SGHTA and CDR2 is FQGNSA. This CDR3 spans 13 amino acids. Trimming shortened V by 1 base and J by 6 bases, and 9 bases separated the two germline ends.

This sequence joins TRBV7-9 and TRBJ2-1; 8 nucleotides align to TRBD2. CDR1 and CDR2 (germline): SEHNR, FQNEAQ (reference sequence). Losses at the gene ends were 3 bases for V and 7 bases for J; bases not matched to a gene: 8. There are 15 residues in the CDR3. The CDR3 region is CASSFSASGLNEQFF. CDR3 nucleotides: TGTGCCAGCAGCTTCTCGGCTAGCGGGTTGAATGAGCAGTTCTTC.

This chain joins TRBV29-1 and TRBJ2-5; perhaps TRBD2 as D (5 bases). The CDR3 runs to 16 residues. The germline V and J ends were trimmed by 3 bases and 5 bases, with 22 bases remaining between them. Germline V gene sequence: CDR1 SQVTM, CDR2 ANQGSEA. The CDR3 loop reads CSVDHGIIGRSETQYF. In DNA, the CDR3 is TGCAGCGTTGACCACGGGATAATAGGACGTTCGGAGACCCAGTACTTC. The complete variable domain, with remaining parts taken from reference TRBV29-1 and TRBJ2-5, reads SAVISQKPSRDICQRGTSLTIQCQVDSQVTMMFWYRQQPGQSLTLIATANQGSEATYESGFVIDKFPISRPNLTFSTLTVSNMSPEDSSIYLCSVDHGIIGRSETQYFGPGTRLLVL.

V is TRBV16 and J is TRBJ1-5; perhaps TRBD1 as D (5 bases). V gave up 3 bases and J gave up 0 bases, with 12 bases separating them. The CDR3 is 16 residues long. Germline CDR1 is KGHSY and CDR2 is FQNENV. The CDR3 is CASSHTDRYSNQPQHF. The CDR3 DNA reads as TGTGCCAGCAGCCATACTGACAGATATAGCAATCAGCCCCAGCATTTT.

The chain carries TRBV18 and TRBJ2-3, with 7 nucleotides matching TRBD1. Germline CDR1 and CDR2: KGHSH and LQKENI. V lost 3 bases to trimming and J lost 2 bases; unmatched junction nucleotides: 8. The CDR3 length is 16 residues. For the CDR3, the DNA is TGTGCCAGCTCACCTCGATCACAGGGGTTCACAGATACGCAGTATTTT. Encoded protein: CASSPRSQGFTDTQYF.